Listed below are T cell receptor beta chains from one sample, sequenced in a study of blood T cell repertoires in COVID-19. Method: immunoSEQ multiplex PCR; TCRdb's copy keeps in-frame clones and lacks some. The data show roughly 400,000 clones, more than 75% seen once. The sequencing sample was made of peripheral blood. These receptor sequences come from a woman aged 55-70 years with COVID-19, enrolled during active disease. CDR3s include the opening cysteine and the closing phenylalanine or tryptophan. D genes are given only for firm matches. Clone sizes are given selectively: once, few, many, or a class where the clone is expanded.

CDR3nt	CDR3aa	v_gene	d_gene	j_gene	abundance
TGTGCCAGCAGACGACAGGACAGCCATTTTCAGGAGCAGTACTTC	CASRRQDSHFQEQYF	TRBV2	NA	TRBJ2-7	NA
TGTGCCAGCAGCCAAGAGCGACAGGGAGGAAGTGAGCAGTACTTC	CASSQERQGGSEQYF	TRBV4-2	NA	TRBJ2-7	NA
TGTGCCAGCAGTTACTCTAGCCCGTCTTTAGCCAAAAACATTCAGTACTTC	CASSYSSPSLAKNIQYF	TRBV6-2/TRBV6-3	NA	TRBJ2-4	NA
TGTGCCAGCAGTCACGACCTGACAGGGCAGATCTCTGGGGCCAACGTCCTGACTTTC	CASSHDLTGQISGANVLTF	TRBV13	TRBD1	TRBJ2-6	NA
TGTGCCAGCGCCTCGCGGGGGGCCTTGAACACCGGGGAGCTGTTTTTT	CASASRGALNTGELFF	TRBV2	TRBD2	TRBJ2-2	NA
TGTGCCAGCTCACCAGGGACAGGGGGCGGTCACGAGCAGTACTTC	CASSPGTGGGHEQYF	TRBV18	TRBD1	TRBJ2-7	NA
TGTGCCAGCAGCCCTGATATCCCCCCCAAGAGGGATGGCTACACCTTC	CASSPDIPPKRDGYTF	TRBV9	NA	TRBJ1-2	NA
TGTGCCAGCAGCTTGGCTACAGACAGCACCGGGGAGCTGTTTTTT	CASSLATDSTGELFF	TRBV5-5	NA	TRBJ2-2	NA
TGTGCCAGCAGCCAAGTACCGACCGCGGCGCGGACTGAAGCTTTCTTT	CASSQVPTAARTEAFF	TRBV3-1/TRBV3-2	NA	TRBJ1-1	NA
TGTGCCAGCAGTGAAAGAGCGCTCCAAGAGACCCAGTACTTC	CASSERALQETQYF	TRBV2	NA	TRBJ2-5	NA
TGTGCCAGCAGCTTGGGGGGCTATGGCTACACCTTC	CASSLGGYGYTF	TRBV6-5	NA	TRBJ1-2	NA
TGCGCCAGCAGGAGACTAGCGGGGTATAGTTTGAATGAGCAGTTCTTC	CASRRLAGYSLNEQFF	TRBV10-1	TRBD2	TRBJ2-1	NA
TGTGCCAGCAGCTTAACCCCCAGGGCTGAAGCTTTCTTT	CASSLTPRAEAFF	TRBV11-2	NA	TRBJ1-1	once
TGTGCCAGCAGCTCCCGACAGGGGGCTATCAATGAGCAGTTCTTC	CASSSRQGAINEQFF	TRBV7-9	TRBD1	TRBJ2-1	NA
TGTGCCACCAGCAGAGATCAGGGGGCGACTCAGCCCCAGCATTTT	CATSRDQGATQPQHF	TRBV15	TRBD1	TRBJ1-5	NA
TGTGCCAGCAGCTCCAGCCGGGGAACCACAGATACGCAGTATTTT	CASSSSRGTTDTQYF	TRBV4-2	NA	TRBJ2-3	NA
TGCGCCAGCAGCTTGGCTGCCAAAAACATTCAGTACTTC	CASSLAAKNIQYF	TRBV5-1	NA	TRBJ2-4	NA
TGTGCCAGCAGCCAAGAAGGAGGGAGGGAAGCTTTCTTT	CASSQEGGREAFF	TRBV4-2	NA	TRBJ1-1	NA
TGTGCTAGTGGTTTGTGGTCGCTAGGGGGGGTAACCTACGAGCAGTACTTC	CASGLWSLGGVTYEQYF	TRBV12-5	NA	TRBJ2-7	NA
TGCGCCAGCAGCCCCCCCACCTTAAGGAGCACCGGGGAGCTGTTTTTT	CASSPPTLRSTGELFF	TRBV5-1	NA	TRBJ2-2	NA
TGTGCCACTGCTTACAGCGGGGGGGCGTTAGAGACCCAGTACTTC	CATAYSGGALETQYF	TRBV19	TRBD2	TRBJ2-5	NA
TGTGCCAGTCTGGCAGGGGGCGATGAAGCTTTCTTT	CASLAGGDEAFF	TRBV19	TRBD1	TRBJ1-1	NA
TGTGCCAGCAAAAACAGGTATACCTACGAGCAGTACTTC	CASKNRYTYEQYF	TRBV2	NA	TRBJ2-7	once
TGTGCCAGCACCCAGACAGGGGCGGGTAATTCACCCCTCCACTTT	CASTQTGAGNSPLHF	TRBV28	TRBD1	TRBJ1-6	NA
TGTGCCAGCACGTACGCCCGGAGGCAGGCGGCTTCACTCGAGCAGTACTTC	CASTYARRQAASLEQYF	TRBV7-9	NA	TRBJ2-7	once
TGTGCCAGCAGCGAGAGACAGCTCCCGAGCTCCTACGAGCAGTACTTC	CASSERQLPSSYEQYF	TRBV4-2	NA	TRBJ2-7	NA
TGTGCCAGCAGGTCGCAGGGGGGTTCCTACGAGCAGTACTTC	CASRSQGGSYEQYF	TRBV27	NA	TRBJ2-7	NA
TGTGCCAGCAGTAGGACGAGGGGGAATGAGCAGTTCTTC	CASSRTRGNEQFF	TRBV27	NA	TRBJ2-1	NA
TGTGCCAGCAGCCCCGACATGGGAAACATTCAGTACTTC	CASSPDMGNIQYF	TRBV28	NA	TRBJ2-4	NA
TGTGCCAGCAGTTTGAGGGGCACAGATACGCAGTATTTT	CASSLRGTDTQYF	TRBV12-3/TRBV12-4	NA	TRBJ2-3	NA
TGTGCCAGCAAGGACAGATACTATGGCTACACCTTC	CASKDRYYGYTF	TRBV6-5	NA	TRBJ1-2	NA